The 18 T cell receptor beta chains presented below share a single source sample, sequenced in a study of blood T cells in healthy people across ages. For the second PCR, which ran for roughly 7 to 11 cycles, a sample-barcoded 5' primer and a J-beta primer mix were used. TCRdb re-derived calls from the 5' RACE reads in MiXCR, one entry per CDR3 protein. The sample shows 790,000 or so distinct CDR3 sequences, 46% of them seen only once. Input material: blood. The receptors originated from an older man in good health.

The gene calls are TRBV12-3 or TRBV12-4 and TRBJ2-7; D remains ambiguous. The V gene lost 1 base and the J gene lost 4 bases, with 8 bases spanning the gap. CDR3 size: 13 residues. DNA for the CDR3: TGTGCCAGCAGTTTAGTGGTGGGGTACGAGCAGTACTTC. It is translated as CASSLVVGYEQYF.

The chain recombines TRBV2 with TRBJ1-4, with D uncertain. The length of the CDR3 is 15 residues. Germline V lookup: CDR1 SNHLY, CDR2 FYNNEI. Deletions cut 11 bases from V and 7 bases from J, with 23 bases between. CDR3 residues: CAGEAATEQSEKLFF. As DNA, the CDR3 is TGTGCCGGCGAAGCGGCCACTGAACAGAGTGAAAAACTGTTTTTT.

A word on this clonotype: With a much larger clone just one base away, this may be a read error. This chain links TRBV10-3 with TRBJ2-3; tentative D call: TRBD2 (6 bases). Germline V lookup: CDR1 ENHRY, CDR2 SYGVKD. This CDR3 has 14 amino acids. The CDR3 loop reads CAIREGGGTDRQYF. The DNA of the CDR3 is TGTGCCATCAGAGAGGGAGGCGGCACAGATAGGCAGTATTTT.

This clonotype was seen once. The chain carries TRBV29-1 and TRBJ2-3, with 11 bases matching TRBD2. The J segment lost 6 bases and the V segment lost 0 bases, leaving 5 bases of the junction unmatched. CDR3 length: 15 amino acids. Germline loops: CDR1 SQVTM, CDR2 ANQGSEA. The CDR3 region is CSVEDLSGRADTQYF. For the CDR3, the DNA is TGCAGCGTTGAAGATCTTAGCGGGAGGGCCGATACGCAGTATTTT.

The chain employs TRBV7-9 and TRBJ2-7; D uncertain. From germline, CDR1 is SEHNR and CDR2 FQNEAQ (reference sequence). This CDR3 is built from 12 residues. The V gene lost 6 bases and the J gene lost 3 bases, with 9 bases spanning the gap. CDR3 sequence: CASREQDYEQYF. The CDR3 DNA reads TGTGCCAGCAGAGAACAAGACTACGAGCAGTACTTC.

Only one count was recorded for this clonotype. The V gene is TRBV25-1, the J gene TRBJ2-5; D is unclear. Per germline, CDR1 MGHDK and CDR2 SYGVNS. The CDR3 length is 15 residues. The V end was cut by 2 bases, the J end by 1 base, with 11 bases between. CDR3 sequence (DNA): TGTGCCAGCAGTGAACGCCTCACAGCCCAAGAGACCCAGTACTTC. Translated, it gives CASSERLTAQETQYF.

The chain carries TRBV29-1 and TRBJ2-1, with 10 nucleotides matching TRBD2. The J call is in doubt because the DNA end fits TRBJ2-7 better. CDR1 SQVTM and CDR2 ANQGSEA come from the germline V gene. The CDR3 extends over 15 amino acids. The CDR3 is CSVESGRANYNEQYF. The CDR3 DNA follows: TGCAGCGTTGAAAGCGGGAGGGCTAACTACAATGAGCAGTACTTC.

In its sample, this clonotype was seen a few times. J is TRBJ2-1 and V is TRBV20-1; 12 bases line up with TRBD2. CDR1 and CDR2 from the germline V gene are DFQATT and SNEGSKA (reference sequence). Trimming at V came to 5 bases and at J to 0 bases, leaving 8 bases not matched to a gene. This CDR3 region has 17 residues. Here the CDR3 DNA reads TGCAGTGCTTCCGGACTAGCGGGAACCATCTCCTACAATGAGCAGTTCTTC. Translated, it gives CSASGLAGTISYNEQFF.

J is TRBJ2-5 and V is TRBV7-2, with 7 bases aligning to TRBD1. This CDR3 has 14 amino acids. The V gene end was trimmed by 4 bases and the J gene end by 11 bases; junction bases not matched to a gene: 13. Germline lookup yields CDR1 SGHTA and CDR2 FQGNSA. The CDR3 sequence: CASSSRGLFNEQYF. CDR3 nucleotide sequence: TGTGCCAGCAGCTCGAGGGGGCTTTTCAATGAGCAGTACTTC.

The chain recombines TRBV2 with TRBJ1-4; no reliable D call. The CDR3 spans 14 residues. CDR1 is SNHLY, CDR2 FYNNEI, per germline. V was trimmed by 7 bases and J by 10 bases, leaving 19 bases between them. The CDR3 DNA follows: TGTGCCAGCATCCCAAAGGACTCCACGGGAAAACTGTTTTTT. As protein: CASIPKDSTGKLFF.

The table lists this clonotype with a count of one. V is TRBV28 and J is TRBJ1-5; 9 nucleotides line up with TRBD1. V was clipped by 1 base and J by 5 bases; unmatched bases: 12. The germline V gene encodes CDR1 MDHEN and CDR2 SYDVKM. CDR3 size: 18 residues. The CDR3 loop reads CASSLLGGGTGIYQPQHF. CDR3 DNA: TGTGCCAGCAGTTTATTGGGGGGGGGGACAGGGATATATCAGCCCCAGCATTTT.

This clonotype was counted a few times. This sequence joins TRBV10-3 and TRBJ2-2; perhaps D is TRBD1 or TRBD2 (5 bases each). Germline lookup yields CDR1 ENHRY and CDR2 SYGVKD. The CDR3 totals 14 residues. V lost 7 bases and J lost 3, with 12 bases in between. The CDR3 sequence is CAIMGTFDTGELFF. In DNA form, the CDR3 reads TGTGCCATCATGGGGACGTTCGACACCGGGGAGCTGTTTTTT.

V is TRBV18 and J is TRBJ2-3; D is perhaps TRBD2 (5 bases). V was cut by 3 bases and J by 2 bases, with 15 bases left in between. CDR3 length equals 16 residues. Germline loops: CDR1 KGHSH, CDR2 LQKENI. The CDR3 region is CASSPFTADLTDTQYF. The CDR3 DNA sequence: TGTGCCAGCTCACCCTTCACAGCGGATCTCACAGATACGCAGTATTTT.

J is TRBJ2-7 and V is TRBV30; 9 positions match TRBD1. V lost 1 base and J lost 6; bases outside the gene matches: 4. Germline V gene sequence: CDR1 GTSNPN, CDR2 SVGIG (reference sequence). CDR3 length equals 13 residues. The CDR3 bases are TGTGCCTGGAGTGAGGGACAGGGCTCCGAGCAGTACTTC. Its translation is CAWSEGQGSEQYF.

The chain joins TRBV7-3 to TRBJ2-1; 15 bases are a match to TRBD2. V shed 5 bases and J 0 bases; nucleotides not matched to a gene: 5. Per the germline V gene, CDR1 is SGHTA and CDR2 is FQGTGA. The CDR3 runs to 18 residues. CDR3 sequence: CASSAGTSGGRSYNEQFF. For the CDR3, the DNA is TGTGCCAGCAGCGCAGGGACTAGCGGGGGGCGCTCCTACAATGAGCAGTTCTTC.

The genes are TRBV12-3 or TRBV12-4 and TRBJ2-7, with 11 nucleotides matching TRBD2. CDR3 length: 16 amino acids. The V segment lost 6 bases and the J segment 7 bases; nucleotides outside the gene matches: 14. The CDR3 is CASSPPASGGYNEQYF. CDR3 coding DNA: TGTGCCAGCAGCCCTCCGGCTAGCGGGGGGTACAATGAGCAGTACTTC.

The chain uses TRBV7-2 and TRBJ2-1; D is ambiguous. CDR1 is SGHTA and CDR2 is FQGNSA in the germline V gene. The CDR3 length is 16 residues. V gave up 8 bases and J gave up 2 bases, with 19 bases separating them. In DNA form, the CDR3 reads TGTGCCAGCGGCCCTCAAGTTAGCCGCCCCTACAATGAGCAGTTCTTC. Protein: CASGPQVSRPYNEQFF.

This clonotype has a handful of counts. The chain has TRBV4-2 and TRBJ2-7, with TRBD1 identical over 8 bases. CDR1 is LGHNA and CDR2 is YNFKEQ in the germline V gene. The CDR3 totals 16 residues. Trimming at V came to 0 bases and at J to 5 bases, leaving 9 bases not matched to a gene. The CDR3 region has the DNA TGTGCCAGCAGCCAAGAGGATAGGACAGGGATCGACGAGCAGTACTTC. This translates into CASSQEDRTGIDEQYF.